Listed below are T cell receptor beta chains from one sample, sequenced in a study of blood T cell repertoires in COVID-19. Clones were read by immunoSEQ multiplex PCR, and TCRdb kept only the in-frame ones, dropping some. The data show about 80,000 clones, roughly 85% seen once. The sequenced sample consisted of peripheral blood. These receptors were taken from a man between 45 and 60 years old with COVID-19, enrolled during active disease. The CDR3 runs from the conserved cysteine through the conserved F or W. D genes are given only for firm matches. The size entry is marked missing in some rows and otherwise reads once, few, many or a size class.

V: TRBV3-1/TRBV3-2
length: 14
size: .
J: TRBJ2-5
D: .
CDR3: CASSQRTAQETQYF
DNA: TGTGCCAGCAGCCAACGAACAGCACAAGAGACCCAGTACTTC

V: TRBV19
length: 15
size: once
J: TRBJ1-2
D: .
CDR3: CASSIVQARNYGYTF
DNA: TGTGCCAGTAGTATAGTACAGGCGCGCAACTATGGCTACACCTTC

V: TRBV24-1
length: 17
size: .
J: TRBJ1-1
D: .
CDR3: CATSARRETGGGTEAFF
DNA: TGTGCCACCAGTGCCCGAAGGGAGACGGGGGGCGGAACTGAAGCTTTCTTT

V: TRBV29-1
length: 16
size: .
J: TRBJ1-1
D: .
CDR3: CSVETLDAPGYTEAFF
DNA: TGCAGCGTTGAAACACTCGACGCACCAGGATACACTGAAGCTTTCTTT

V: TRBV5-1
length: 15
size: .
J: TRBJ2-5
D: TRBD1
CDR3: CASSLGGPVQETQYF
DNA: TGCGCCAGCAGCTTAGGGGGCCCCGTTCAAGAGACCCAGTACTTC

V: TRBV6-1
length: 17
size: .
J: TRBJ2-1
D: .
CDR3: CASSEAGAGLTYNEQFF
DNA: TGTGCCAGCAGTGAAGCGGGGGCAGGGCTGACCTACAATGAGCAGTTCTTC

V: TRBV28
length: 14
size: .
J: TRBJ2-3
D: .
CDR3: CASLPGGLTDTQYF
DNA: TGTGCCAGCCTGCCGGGTGGTCTCACAGATACGCAGTATTTT

V: TRBV6-6
length: 13
size: .
J: TRBJ2-7
D: .
CDR3: CASTLTSLYEQYF
DNA: TGTGCCAGCACCCTAACTTCTCTCTACGAGCAGTACTTC

V: TRBV4-3
length: 14
size: .
J: TRBJ2-7
D: .
CDR3: CASSQDDTAYEQYF
DNA: TGCGCCAGCAGCCAAGATGACACTGCCTACGAGCAGTACTTC

V: TRBV27
length: 15
size: .
J: TRBJ2-3
D: .
CDR3: CASSLQVESTDTQYF
DNA: TGTGCCAGCAGTTTACAAGTAGAATCCACAGATACGCAGTATTTT

V: TRBV21-1
length: 15
size: .
J: TRBJ2-5
D: .
CDR3: CASSPVEGDQETQYF
DNA: TGTGCCAGCAGCCCCGTCGAAGGGGACCAAGAGACCCAGTACTTC

V: TRBV4-3
length: 19
size: .
J: TRBJ2-1
D: TRBD2
CDR3: CASSQYTGTSGSSYNEQFF
DNA: TGCGCCAGCAGCCAATACACCGGGACTAGCGGGAGCTCCTACAATGAGCAGTTCTTC

V: TRBV4-3
length: 14
size: .
J: TRBJ2-2
D: .
CDR3: CASSQDTSPGELFF
DNA: TGCGCCAGCAGCCAAGATACGAGCCCCGGGGAGCTGTTTTTT

V: TRBV5-1
length: 15
size: .
J: TRBJ2-7
D: TRBD1
CDR3: CASSLAVTGGEEQYF
DNA: TGCGCCAGCAGCTTGGCCGTGACAGGGGGTGAAGAGCAGTACTTC

V: TRBV5-1
length: 15
size: .
J: TRBJ2-7
D: TRBD1
CDR3: CASSLVDREIYEQYF
DNA: TGCGCCAGCAGCTTGGTGGACAGGGAGATCTACGAGCAGTACTTC

V: TRBV9
length: 17
size: .
J: TRBJ2-3
D: TRBD2
CDR3: CASSVGALAGGTDTQYF
DNA: TGTGCCAGCAGCGTAGGGGCACTAGCGGGAGGGACAGATACGCAGTATTTT

V: TRBV7-9
length: 19
size: .
J: TRBJ2-7
D: TRBD2
CDR3: CASSPLGSGRTKLGYEQYF
DNA: TGTGCCAGCAGCCCACTGGGTAGCGGGAGGACCAAGTTGGGCTACGAGCAGTACTTC

V: TRBV18
length: 13
size: .
J: TRBJ1-1
D: .
CDR3: CASSPTGDAEAFF
DNA: TGTGCCAGCTCACCTACGGGGGATGCTGAAGCTTTCTTT

V: TRBV9
length: 13
size: .
J: TRBJ2-5
D: .
CDR3: CASSLLGEETQYF
DNA: TGTGCCAGCAGCCTTCTAGGAGAAGAGACCCAGTACTTC

V: TRBV30
length: 14
size: .
J: TRBJ2-3
D: TRBD2
CDR3: CACIAGTRTDTQYF
DNA: TGTGCCTGTATAGCGGGTACGCGCACAGATACGCAGTATTTT

V: TRBV30
length: 13
size: .
J: TRBJ1-5
D: .
CDR3: CAWSLRGRQPQHF
DNA: TGTGCCTGGAGTCTCAGGGGACGGCAGCCCCAGCATTTT

V: TRBV6-5
length: 12
size: .
J: TRBJ1-2
D: TRBD1
CDR3: CASSYGTDGYTF
DNA: TGTGCCAGCAGTTACGGGACAGATGGCTACACCTTC

V: TRBV29-1
length: 13
size: .
J: TRBJ2-7
D: .
CDR3: CSVVLKTGSEQYF
DNA: TGCAGCGTTGTACTCAAGACAGGCTCCGAGCAGTACTTC

V: TRBV3-1/TRBV3-2
length: 14
size: .
J: TRBJ2-3
D: TRBD1
CDR3: CASSPTGSTDTQYF
DNA: TGTGCCAGCAGCCCGACAGGGTCGACAGATACGCAGTATTTT

V: TRBV9
length: 16
size: .
J: TRBJ2-1
D: .
CDR3: CASSARGDTAYNEQFF
DNA: TGTGCCAGCAGCGCCCGGGGGGACACCGCCTACAATGAGCAGTTCTTC

V: TRBV19
length: 17
size: .
J: TRBJ2-7
D: TRBD1
CDR3: CASSIVNRGRSTYEQYF
DNA: TGTGCCAGTAGTATAGTCAACAGGGGGCGAAGTACCTACGAGCAGTACTTC

V: TRBV21-1
length: 11
size: .
J: TRBJ1-6
D: .
CDR3: CASRGNSPLHF
DNA: TGTGCCAGTAGAGGGAATTCACCCCTCCACTTT

V: TRBV27
length: 13
size: .
J: TRBJ1-5
D: .
CDR3: CASRVGVNQPQHF
DNA: TGTGCCAGCAGAGTAGGGGTCAATCAGCCCCAGCATTTT

V: TRBV5-8
length: 14
size: .
J: TRBJ1-6
D: .
CDR3: CASRSRLAPYPLHF
DNA: TGTGCCAGCAGATCCAGACTAGCACCGTACCCCCTCCACTTT

V: TRBV3-1/TRBV3-2
length: 16
size: .
J: TRBJ2-1
D: TRBD2
CDR3: CASSQYSGSSYNEQFF
DNA: TGTGCCAGCAGCCAATATAGCGGGAGCTCCTACAATGAGCAGTTCTTC

V: TRBV7-6
length: 11
size: once
J: TRBJ2-7
D: TRBD1
CDR3: CASSQSDREYF
DNA: TGTGCCAGCAGCCAATCGGACAGGGAGTACTTC

V: TRBV11-2
length: 13
size: .
J: TRBJ2-1
D: .
CDR3: CASSLQRFSEQFF
DNA: TGTGCCAGCAGCTTACAACGCTTCAGTGAGCAGTTCTTC

V: TRBV9
length: 14
size: .
J: TRBJ2-1
D: .
CDR3: CASSVGYRAYEQFF
DNA: TGTGCCAGCAGCGTAGGGTACAGGGCCTATGAGCAGTTCTTC

V: TRBV19
length: 14
size: .
J: TRBJ2-1
D: TRBD2
CDR3: CASMGGGNNREQFF
DNA: TGTGCCAGTATGGGCGGGGGTAATAACCGTGAGCAGTTCTTC

V: TRBV30
length: 13
size: .
J: TRBJ1-6
D: TRBD1
CDR3: CALHRGGNSPLHF
DNA: TGTGCCTTACACAGGGGCGGGAATTCACCCCTCCACTTT

V: TRBV19
length: 14
size: .
J: TRBJ1-6
D: .
CDR3: CASSTKMDFSPLHF
DNA: TGTGCCAGTAGTACTAAAATGGACTTTTCACCCCTCCACTTT

V: TRBV6-5
length: 15
size: .
J: TRBJ1-3
D: .
CDR3: CASIGASTSGNTIYF
DNA: TGTGCCAGCATTGGGGCCAGCACCTCTGGAAACACCATATATTTT

V: TRBV18
length: 15
size: .
J: TRBJ2-2
D: TRBD1
CDR3: CASSPDRGRTGELFF
DNA: TGTGCCAGCTCACCCGACAGGGGTCGCACCGGGGAGCTGTTTTTT

V: TRBV4-1
length: 14
size: .
J: TRBJ1-2
D: TRBD1
CDR3: CASSPGQANYGYTF
DNA: TGCGCCAGCAGCCCTGGACAGGCTAACTATGGCTACACCTTC

V: TRBV7-8
length: 14
size: .
J: TRBJ2-5
D: TRBD2
CDR3: CASSSGLAVKTQYF
DNA: TGTGCCAGCAGCTCGGGACTAGCGGTGAAGACCCAGTACTTC

V: TRBV5-1
length: 15
size: .
J: TRBJ2-2
D: TRBD1
CDR3: CASSLSAGGSGELFF
DNA: TGCGCCAGCAGCTTATCGGCAGGGGGTTCCGGGGAGCTGTTTTTT

V: TRBV30
length: 12
size: .
J: TRBJ2-2
D: .
CDR3: CAWTPFTGELFF
DNA: TGTGCCTGGACCCCATTCACCGGGGAGCTGTTTTTT